This T cell receptor beta chain was sequenced during a study of shared clonotypes between healthy human individuals. Profiling relied on immunoSEQ multiplex PCR, and the TCRdb table lists in-frame clones only, not all of them. The table has about 1.9 million clones, over 85% seen once. CDR3 length: 15 residues. V shed 0 bases and J shed 6 bases, with 11 bases lying between them. Germline CDR1 and CDR2: LGHNA and YNFKEQ. CD8 cells regarded as naive lacked CD45RO, were positively chosen for CCR7, and omitted terminally differentiated effector memory CD45RA+ cells. The rearrangement uses TRBV4-2 and TRBJ2-2, with D perhaps TRBD1 (5 bases). This clonotype was sampled from a man aged 18-30 years in good health. Some clones in this sample may be carry-over from other donors' samples. Sequencing used naive CD8+ T cells from PBMCs. CDR3 loop: CASSQEEGAAGELFF. In DNA form, the CDR3 reads TGTGCCAGCAGCCAAGAGGAAGGGGCTGCCGGGGAGCTGTTTTTT.